The clone carrying this TCR beta chain appeared a few times. Its specificity is unknown. This CDR3 is 14 amino acids long. V was pared by 4 bases and J by 1 base, with 10 bases between. Germline CDR1 reads ENHRY; CDR2 reads SYGVKD. The sequencing template was cDNA reverse transcribed from extracted RNA. Generated by immunoSEQ multiplex PCR, the TCRdb table keeps only in-frame clones and is missing some. The sample holds 150,000 or so clones, roughly 60% seen once. Treatment defined: oral pan-JAK inhibitor, 5-10 mg twice daily. Alopecia areata patients had lesional scalp punch biopsies and peripheral blood taken from them. The record originates from a study of CD8+ T cells in alopecia areata. Study results and caveats: In blood and scalp, many expanded lesional clones persisted during tofacitinib. Expanded CD8+ clones among the top 100, and scalp clonality, were significantly decreased by tofacitinib.

The sample consisted of CD4+ T cells sorted from blood, taken between weeks 55 and 65, from a patient treated with tofacitinib. The genes are TRBV10-3 and TRBJ1-2; a weak D match, TRBD1 (6 bases). This receptor was taken from a human donor with alopecia areata. This chain's CDR3 is CAISGRQDNYGYTF. In DNA form, the CDR3 reads TGTGCCATCAGTGGCCGACAGGATAACTATGGCTACACCTTC.